This is a list of T cell receptor beta chains from one sample in a study of T cell responses to AZD1222 COVID-19 vaccine. Libraries were prepared by immunoSEQ multiplex PCR; TCRdb keeps only in-frame clonotypes and omits some of them. The sample has roughly 160,000 clones, about 91% seen once. The sample was peripheral blood, taken 28 days after the second AZD1222 dose. The receptors derive from an adult who received the AZD1222 COVID-19 vaccine. CDR3s include the opening cysteine and the closing phenylalanine or tryptophan. Each record gives: V gene, J gene, D gene, clone size, CDR3 DNA, CDR3 protein. The D gene is left open where the match is weak. Not every row has a clone size; where given, it reads once, few, many or a size class.

V gene: TRBV29-1
J gene: TRBJ2-2
D gene: NA
clone size: NA
CDR3 DNA: TGCAGCGTTGTACAGGACACCGGGGAGCTGTTTTTT
CDR3 protein: CSVVQDTGELFF

V gene: TRBV7-3
J gene: TRBJ1-1
D gene: NA
clone size: NA
CDR3 DNA: TGTGCCAGCAGCTTAATACAAGGTTCCTCGGACGCTTTCTTT
CDR3 protein: CASSLIQGSSDAFF

V gene: TRBV11-2
J gene: TRBJ1-1
D gene: NA
clone size: NA
CDR3 DNA: TGTGCCAGCAGCTTAGGGGCCCCGTGGGCAGGGAACACTGAAGCTTTCTTT
CDR3 protein: CASSLGAPWAGNTEAFF

V gene: TRBV28
J gene: TRBJ1-1
D gene: TRBD1
clone size: NA
CDR3 DNA: TGTGCCAGCAGTCCATACAGGGGGCAATTCGCTTTCTTT
CDR3 protein: CASSPYRGQFAFF

V gene: TRBV19
J gene: TRBJ2-3
D gene: NA
clone size: NA
CDR3 DNA: TGTGCCAGTGCCCTGGGGGAACGACCACTCGGGGCAGATACGCAGTATTTT
CDR3 protein: CASALGERPLGADTQYF

V gene: TRBV7-3
J gene: TRBJ2-3
D gene: NA
clone size: NA
CDR3 DNA: TGTGCCAGCAGCCCCAGAAAGGCGGGCTCTAGCACAGATACGCAGTATTTT
CDR3 protein: CASSPRKAGSSTDTQYF

V gene: TRBV10-3
J gene: TRBJ2-5
D gene: NA
clone size: NA
CDR3 DNA: TGTGCCATCAGTGAGTCTGGGACAGCGAGCGGGGAGACCCAGTACTTC
CDR3 protein: CAISESGTASGETQYF

V gene: TRBV15
J gene: TRBJ1-1
D gene: TRBD1
clone size: NA
CDR3 DNA: TGTGCCACCAGCAGGGAGGGGGCCTACACTGAAGCTTTCTTT
CDR3 protein: CATSREGAYTEAFF

V gene: TRBV24-1
J gene: TRBJ2-3
D gene: NA
clone size: NA
CDR3 DNA: TGTGCCACCAGATCCGGGAGTGTAACAGATACGCAGTATTTT
CDR3 protein: CATRSGSVTDTQYF

V gene: TRBV5-4
J gene: TRBJ1-1
D gene: NA
clone size: once
CDR3 DNA: TGTGCCAGCAGCGCCCTACAGGGCTCTGAAGCTTTCTTT
CDR3 protein: CASSALQGSEAFF

V gene: TRBV11-3
J gene: TRBJ1-2
D gene: NA
clone size: NA
CDR3 DNA: TGTGCCAGCAGCCCAACAGGGTACGATGGCTACACCTTC
CDR3 protein: CASSPTGYDGYTF

V gene: TRBV6-6
J gene: TRBJ1-4
D gene: NA
clone size: NA
CDR3 DNA: TGTGCCAGTTTAGCAACTAATGAAAAACTGTTTTTT
CDR3 protein: CASLATNEKLFF

V gene: TRBV27
J gene: TRBJ1-3
D gene: TRBD1
clone size: NA
CDR3 DNA: TGTGCCAGCAGTCATAGACAGGGGGCGACGGGAAACACCATATATTTT
CDR3 protein: CASSHRQGATGNTIYF

V gene: TRBV29-1
J gene: TRBJ1-2
D gene: TRBD1
clone size: once
CDR3 DNA: TGCAGCGTCTGGGACAGTCGCAACTATGGCTACACCTTC
CDR3 protein: CSVWDSRNYGYTF

V gene: TRBV4-1
J gene: TRBJ2-1
D gene: NA
clone size: NA
CDR3 DNA: TGCGCCAGCAGCCAAGATCTGAACAATGAGCAGTTCTTC
CDR3 protein: CASSQDLNNEQFF

V gene: TRBV19
J gene: TRBJ2-3
D gene: NA
clone size: NA
CDR3 DNA: TGTGCCAGTAGTATACTGCGAACTAGCACAGATACGCAGTATTTT
CDR3 protein: CASSILRTSTDTQYF

V gene: TRBV9
J gene: TRBJ2-5
D gene: NA
clone size: NA
CDR3 DNA: TGTGCCAGCAGCGTAGGGGCCTTTGAGGGGGATAAAGAGACCCAGTACTTC
CDR3 protein: CASSVGAFEGDKETQYF

V gene: TRBV6-5
J gene: TRBJ2-5
D gene: NA
clone size: NA
CDR3 DNA: TGTGCCAGCAGTTACGGGCGGGGTCTAGGGGAGACCCAGTACTTC
CDR3 protein: CASSYGRGLGETQYF

V gene: TRBV7-6
J gene: TRBJ1-5
D gene: NA
clone size: NA
CDR3 DNA: TGTGCCAGCACCCCACAGGGCTTAGGCAATCAGCCCCAGCATTTT
CDR3 protein: CASTPQGLGNQPQHF

V gene: TRBV19
J gene: TRBJ2-1
D gene: NA
clone size: NA
CDR3 DNA: TGTGCCAGTAGTATAGCTACCTACAATGAGCAGTTCTTC
CDR3 protein: CASSIATYNEQFF

V gene: TRBV6-5
J gene: TRBJ2-7
D gene: TRBD1
clone size: NA
CDR3 DNA: TGTGCCAGCAGTCGACAGGGGGTTGGCGACGAGCAGTACTTC
CDR3 protein: CASSRQGVGDEQYF

V gene: TRBV3-1/TRBV3-2
J gene: TRBJ2-2
D gene: NA
clone size: NA
CDR3 DNA: TGTGCCAGCAGCCAAAATCTCGGCCGCACCGGGGAGCTGTTTTTT
CDR3 protein: CASSQNLGRTGELFF

V gene: TRBV19
J gene: TRBJ1-5
D gene: NA
clone size: NA
CDR3 DNA: TGTGCCAGTAGTATATCCCCAGGGGCAGGCAATCAGCCCCAGCATTTT
CDR3 protein: CASSISPGAGNQPQHF

V gene: TRBV11-2
J gene: TRBJ1-4
D gene: TRBD1
clone size: NA
CDR3 DNA: TGTGCCAGCAGCTTAGATAACAGGGGGGAGGAAAAACTGTTTTTT
CDR3 protein: CASSLDNRGEEKLFF

V gene: TRBV6-5
J gene: TRBJ2-7
D gene: TRBD1
clone size: NA
CDR3 DNA: TGTGCCAGCAGTCCCCCCGGACAGGGGCGAGGGAGCATGTACTTC
CDR3 protein: CASSPPGQGRGSMYF

V gene: TRBV19
J gene: TRBJ1-3
D gene: TRBD1
clone size: few
CDR3 DNA: TGTGCCAGTAGTATCCACCTGGGACAGATCTCTGGAAACACCATATATTTT
CDR3 protein: CASSIHLGQISGNTIYF

V gene: TRBV7-9
J gene: TRBJ1-3
D gene: NA
clone size: once
CDR3 DNA: TGTGCCAGCAGCTCATACTCCGACCGAGTCTCTGGAAACACCATATATTTT
CDR3 protein: CASSSYSDRVSGNTIYF

V gene: TRBV3-1/TRBV3-2
J gene: TRBJ1-4
D gene: NA
clone size: NA
CDR3 DNA: TGTGCCAGCAGCCAAGAGACGGTTGCAACTAATGAAAAACTGTTTTTT
CDR3 protein: CASSQETVATNEKLFF

V gene: TRBV5-1
J gene: TRBJ1-3
D gene: NA
clone size: NA
CDR3 DNA: TGCGCCAGCAGCGAGGGGGAAAGTGGAAACACCATATATTTT
CDR3 protein: CASSEGESGNTIYF

V gene: TRBV11-2
J gene: TRBJ1-3
D gene: NA
clone size: NA
CDR3 DNA: TGTGCCAGCAGCTTAGCGCTGGTTTCCTCTGGAAACACCATATATTTT
CDR3 protein: CASSLALVSSGNTIYF

V gene: TRBV19
J gene: TRBJ2-1
D gene: NA
clone size: NA
CDR3 DNA: TGTGCCAGTAGTATAGGGCTAAACAGCAGAGAGCAGTTCTTC
CDR3 protein: CASSIGLNSREQFF

V gene: TRBV3-1/TRBV3-2
J gene: TRBJ2-2
D gene: NA
clone size: NA
CDR3 DNA: TGTGCCAGCAGCCAAGCCTCTGACACCGGGGAGCTGTTTTTT
CDR3 protein: CASSQASDTGELFF

V gene: TRBV29-1
J gene: TRBJ1-1
D gene: NA
clone size: NA
CDR3 DNA: TGCAGCGCCCGGGGGATTATACTCACTGAAGCTTTCTTT
CDR3 protein: CSARGIILTEAFF

V gene: TRBV13
J gene: TRBJ1-1
D gene: NA
clone size: NA
CDR3 DNA: TGTGCCAGCAGCCTTGACAGAGAGAACACTGAAGCTTTCTTT
CDR3 protein: CASSLDRENTEAFF

V gene: TRBV6-4
J gene: TRBJ2-3
D gene: TRBD1
clone size: NA
CDR3 DNA: TGTGCCAGCAGTGAACAGGGGACAACAGATACGCAGTATTTT
CDR3 protein: CASSEQGTTDTQYF

V gene: TRBV5-6
J gene: TRBJ1-1
D gene: NA
clone size: NA
CDR3 DNA: TGTGCCAGCAGCGTCGACAGGTTCGGCGGGGCTGAAGCTTTCTTT
CDR3 protein: CASSVDRFGGAEAFF

V gene: TRBV13
J gene: TRBJ2-1
D gene: TRBD2
clone size: NA
CDR3 DNA: TGTGCCAGCAGCTTAAGCGGGAGCTCCTACAATGAGCAGTTCTTC
CDR3 protein: CASSLSGSSYNEQFF

V gene: TRBV19
J gene: TRBJ2-7
D gene: TRBD1
clone size: NA
CDR3 DNA: TGTGCCAGTAGTATAGACGTGGGACAGGGGTCCTACGAGCAGTACTTC
CDR3 protein: CASSIDVGQGSYEQYF

V gene: TRBV6-6
J gene: TRBJ1-1
D gene: NA
clone size: NA
CDR3 DNA: TGTGCCAGCAGTTATGGGGCCGGCGGGAGGAGGTTCTTT
CDR3 protein: CASSYGAGGRRFF

V gene: TRBV6-5
J gene: TRBJ2-1
D gene: TRBD1
clone size: NA
CDR3 DNA: TGTGCCAGCAGCCAGGGGACAGGGGGGGCCGAAGAGCAGTTCTTC
CDR3 protein: CASSQGTGGAEEQFF